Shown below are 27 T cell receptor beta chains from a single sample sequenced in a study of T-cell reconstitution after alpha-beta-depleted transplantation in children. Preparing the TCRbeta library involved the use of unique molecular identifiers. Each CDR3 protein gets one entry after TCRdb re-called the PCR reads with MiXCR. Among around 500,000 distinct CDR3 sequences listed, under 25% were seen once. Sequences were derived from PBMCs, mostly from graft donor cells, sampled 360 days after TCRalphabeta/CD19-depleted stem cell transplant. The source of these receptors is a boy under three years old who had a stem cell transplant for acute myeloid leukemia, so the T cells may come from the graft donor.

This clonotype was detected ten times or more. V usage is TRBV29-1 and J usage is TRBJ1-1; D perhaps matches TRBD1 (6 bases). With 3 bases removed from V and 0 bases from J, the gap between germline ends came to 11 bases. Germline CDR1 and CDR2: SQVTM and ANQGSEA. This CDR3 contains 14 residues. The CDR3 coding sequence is TGCAGCGTTGACAGGGGATTCATGAACACTGAAGCTTTCTTT. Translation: CSVDRGFMNTEAFF.

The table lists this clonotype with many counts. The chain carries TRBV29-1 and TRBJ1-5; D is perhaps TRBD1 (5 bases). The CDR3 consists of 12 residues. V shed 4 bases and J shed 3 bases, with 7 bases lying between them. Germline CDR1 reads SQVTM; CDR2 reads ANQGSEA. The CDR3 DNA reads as TGCAGCGTTGGGGGCATCAATCAGCCCCAGCATTTT. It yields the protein CSVGGINQPQHF.

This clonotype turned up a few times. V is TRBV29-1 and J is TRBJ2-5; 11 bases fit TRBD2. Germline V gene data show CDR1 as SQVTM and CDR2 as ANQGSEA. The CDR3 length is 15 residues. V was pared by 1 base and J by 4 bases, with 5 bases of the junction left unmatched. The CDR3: CSVEGLAGQAETQYF. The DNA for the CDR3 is TGCAGCGTTGAAGGACTAGCGGGGCAAGCAGAGACCCAGTACTTC.

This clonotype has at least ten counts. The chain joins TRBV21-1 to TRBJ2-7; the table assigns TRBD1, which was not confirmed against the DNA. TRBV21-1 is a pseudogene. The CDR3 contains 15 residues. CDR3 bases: TGTGCCAGCAGCAAAGAGGACCAGGGAGCCTACGAGCAGTACTTC. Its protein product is CASSKEDQGAYEQYF.

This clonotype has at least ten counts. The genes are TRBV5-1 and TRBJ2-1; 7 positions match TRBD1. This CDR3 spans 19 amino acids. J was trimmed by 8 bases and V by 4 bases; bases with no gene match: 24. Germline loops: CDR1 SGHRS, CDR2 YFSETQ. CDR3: CASSHSDRWDPKPTHEQFF. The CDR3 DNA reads TGCGCCAGCAGCCATTCGGACAGGTGGGATCCCAAACCTACCCATGAGCAGTTCTTC.

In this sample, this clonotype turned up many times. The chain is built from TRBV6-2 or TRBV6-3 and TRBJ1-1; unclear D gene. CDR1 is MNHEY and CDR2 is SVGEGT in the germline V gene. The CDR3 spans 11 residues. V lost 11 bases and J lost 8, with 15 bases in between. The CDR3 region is CACSRLEEAFF. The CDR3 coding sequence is TGTGCCTGTTCCAGGCTCGAAGAAGCTTTCTTT.

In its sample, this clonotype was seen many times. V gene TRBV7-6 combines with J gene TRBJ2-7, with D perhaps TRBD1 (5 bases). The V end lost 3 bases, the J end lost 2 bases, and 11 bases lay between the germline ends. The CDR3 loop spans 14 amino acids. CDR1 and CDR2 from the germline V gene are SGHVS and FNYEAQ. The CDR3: CASSLGRAPYEQYF. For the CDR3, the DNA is TGTGCCAGCAGCTTGGGCAGGGCGCCCTACGAGCAGTACTTC. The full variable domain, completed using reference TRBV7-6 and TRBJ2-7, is GAGVSQSPRYKVTKRGQDVALRCDPISGHVSLYWYRQALGQGPEFLTYFNYEAQQDKSGLPNDRFSAERPEGSISTLTIQRTEQRDSAMYRCASSLGRAPYEQYFGPGTRLTVT.

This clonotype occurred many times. The chain's CDR3 is CSARGTLEQYF. The CDR3 DNA follows: TGCAGTGCTAGAGGGACACTCGAGCAGTACTTC. The chain recombines TRBV20-1 with TRBJ2-7; tentatively, D is TRBD1 (5 bases). V was shortened by 1 base and J by 6 bases, with 7 bases between the two germline ends. The germline CDR1 and CDR2 sequences are DFQATT and SNEGSKA (reference sequence). The CDR3 spans 11 residues.

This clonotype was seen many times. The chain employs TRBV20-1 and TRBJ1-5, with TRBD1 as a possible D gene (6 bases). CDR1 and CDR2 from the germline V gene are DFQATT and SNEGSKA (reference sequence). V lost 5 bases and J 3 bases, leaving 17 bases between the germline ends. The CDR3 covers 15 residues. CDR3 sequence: CSAGPRTVFNQPQHF. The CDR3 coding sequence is TGCAGTGCTGGACCACGGACAGTATTCAATCAGCCCCAGCATTTT.

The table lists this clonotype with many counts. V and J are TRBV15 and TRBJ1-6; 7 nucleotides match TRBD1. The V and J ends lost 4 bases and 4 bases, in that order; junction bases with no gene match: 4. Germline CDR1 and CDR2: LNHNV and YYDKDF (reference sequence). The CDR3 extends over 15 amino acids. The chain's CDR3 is CATSKTGFYNSPLHF. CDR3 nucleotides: TGTGCCACCAGCAAGACAGGGTTTTATAATTCACCCCTCCACTTT.

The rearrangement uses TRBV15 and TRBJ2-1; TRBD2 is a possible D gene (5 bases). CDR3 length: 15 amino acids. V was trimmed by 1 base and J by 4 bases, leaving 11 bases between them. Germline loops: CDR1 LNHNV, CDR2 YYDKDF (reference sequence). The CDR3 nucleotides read TGTGCCACCAGCAGAGGCAGTCGGGGTTACAATGAGCAGTTCTTC. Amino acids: CATSRGSRGYNEQFF.

CDR3 sequence (DNA): TGCAGTGCTAGTCGACAGAATAATGAAAAACTGTTTTTT. This translates into CSASRQNNEKLFF. The chain joins TRBV20-1 to TRBJ1-4; D might be TRBD1 (5 bases). The V end lost 3 bases, the J end lost 4 bases, and 9 bases lay between the germline ends. Germline loops: CDR1 DFQATT, CDR2 SNEGSKA (reference sequence). This CDR3 spans 13 amino acids.

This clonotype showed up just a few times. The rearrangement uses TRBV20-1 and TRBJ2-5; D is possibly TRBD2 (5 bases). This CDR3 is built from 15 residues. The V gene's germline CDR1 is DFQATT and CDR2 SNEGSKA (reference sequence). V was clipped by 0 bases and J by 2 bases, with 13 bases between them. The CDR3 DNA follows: TGCAGTGCTAGAGATCTCCGGCGGAGGCAAGAGACCCAGTACTTC. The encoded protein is CSARDLRRRQETQYF.

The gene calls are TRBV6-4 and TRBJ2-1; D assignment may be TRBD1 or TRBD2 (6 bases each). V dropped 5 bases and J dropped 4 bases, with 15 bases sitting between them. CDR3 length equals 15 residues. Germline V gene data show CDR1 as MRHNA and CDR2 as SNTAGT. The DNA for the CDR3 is TGTGCCAGCAGTCAGTCCCGGGGGCAATACAATGAGCAGTTCTTC. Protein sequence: CASSQSRGQYNEQFF.

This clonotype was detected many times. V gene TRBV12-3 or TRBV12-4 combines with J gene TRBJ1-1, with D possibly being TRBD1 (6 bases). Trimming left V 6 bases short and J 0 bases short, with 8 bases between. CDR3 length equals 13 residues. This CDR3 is CASSWTVNTEAFF. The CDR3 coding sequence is TGTGCCAGCAGCTGGACAGTGAACACTGAAGCTTTCTTT.

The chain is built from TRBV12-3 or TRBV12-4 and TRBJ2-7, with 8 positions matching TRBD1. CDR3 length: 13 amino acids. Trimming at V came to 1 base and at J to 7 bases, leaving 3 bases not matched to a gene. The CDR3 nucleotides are TGTGCCAGCAGTTTAGGACAGGGGATGGAGCAGTACGTC. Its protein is CASSLGQGMEQYV.

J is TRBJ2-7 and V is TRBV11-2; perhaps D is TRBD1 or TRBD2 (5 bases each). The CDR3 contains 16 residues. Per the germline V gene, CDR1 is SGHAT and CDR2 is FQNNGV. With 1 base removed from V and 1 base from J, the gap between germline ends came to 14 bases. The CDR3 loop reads CASSLAPRDGSYEQYV. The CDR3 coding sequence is TGTGCCAGCAGCTTAGCCCCACGGGACGGATCCTACGAGCAGTACGTC.

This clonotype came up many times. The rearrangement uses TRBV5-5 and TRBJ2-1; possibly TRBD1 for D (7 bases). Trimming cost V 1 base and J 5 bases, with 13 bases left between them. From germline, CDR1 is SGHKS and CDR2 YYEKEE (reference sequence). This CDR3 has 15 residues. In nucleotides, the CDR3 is TGTGCCAGCAGCTTGAGGCAGGGGGAGGACAATGAGCAGTTCTTC. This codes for CASSLRQGEDNEQFF.

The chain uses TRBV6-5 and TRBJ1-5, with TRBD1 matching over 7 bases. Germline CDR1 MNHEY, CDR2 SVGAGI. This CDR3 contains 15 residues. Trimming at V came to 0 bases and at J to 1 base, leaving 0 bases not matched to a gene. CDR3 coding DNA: TGTGCCAGCAGTTACTCGACAGGGAGCAATCAGCCCCAGCATTTT. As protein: CASSYSTGSNQPQHF.

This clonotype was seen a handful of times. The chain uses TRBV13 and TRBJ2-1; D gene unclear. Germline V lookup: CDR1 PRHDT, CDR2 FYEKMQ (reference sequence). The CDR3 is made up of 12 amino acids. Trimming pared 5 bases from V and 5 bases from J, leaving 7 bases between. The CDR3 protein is CASSVLNNEQFF. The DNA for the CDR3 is TGTGCCAGCAGCGTACTTAACAATGAGCAGTTCTTC.

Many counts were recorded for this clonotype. The CDR3 region has the DNA TGCAGTGCTAGAGGGGGTCGGAACGGGAACACTGAAGCTTTCTTT. The encoded protein is CSARGGRNGNTEAFF. The chain recombines TRBV20-1 with TRBJ1-1; D is undetermined. The CDR3 spans 15 residues. Trimming removed 1 base from V and 1 base from J, with 13 bases in between. Germline V gene lookup returns CDR1 DFQATT and CDR2 SNEGSKA (reference sequence).

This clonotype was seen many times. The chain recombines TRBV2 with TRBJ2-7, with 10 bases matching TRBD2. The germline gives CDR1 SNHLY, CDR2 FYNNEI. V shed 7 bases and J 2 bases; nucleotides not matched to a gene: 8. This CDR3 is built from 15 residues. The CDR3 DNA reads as TGTGCCAGCACTAGCGGGGGTTCCTTGGCCTACGAGCAGTACTTC. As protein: CASTSGGSLAYEQYF.

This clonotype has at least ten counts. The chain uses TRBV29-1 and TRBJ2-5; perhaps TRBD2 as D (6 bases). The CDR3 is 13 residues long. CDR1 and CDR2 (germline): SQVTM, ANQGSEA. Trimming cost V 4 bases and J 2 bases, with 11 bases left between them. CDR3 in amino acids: CSVGRGDQETQYF. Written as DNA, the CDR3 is TGCAGCGTTGGGCGGGGAGATCAAGAGACCCAGTACTTC.

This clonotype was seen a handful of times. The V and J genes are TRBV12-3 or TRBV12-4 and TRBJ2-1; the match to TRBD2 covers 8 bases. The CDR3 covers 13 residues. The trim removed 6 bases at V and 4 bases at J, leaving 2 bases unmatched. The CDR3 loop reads CASRAGGYNEQFF. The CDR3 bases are TGTGCCAGCAGGGCGGGGGGATACAATGAGCAGTTCTTC.

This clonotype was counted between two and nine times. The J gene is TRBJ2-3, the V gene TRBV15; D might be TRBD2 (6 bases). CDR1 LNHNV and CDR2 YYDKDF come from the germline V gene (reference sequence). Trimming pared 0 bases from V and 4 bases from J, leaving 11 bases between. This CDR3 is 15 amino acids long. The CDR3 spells CATSRDLRDSDTQYF. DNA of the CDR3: TGTGCCACCAGCAGAGACCTGAGGGACTCAGATACGCAGTATTTT.

The DNA for the CDR3 is TGTGCCAGCAGTTTATGGAGCCGCACTGAAGCTTTCTTT. The encoded protein is CASSLWSRTEAFF. The gene calls are TRBV12-3 or TRBV12-4 and TRBJ1-1; unclear D gene. V was pared by 2 bases and J by 4 bases, with 8 bases between. The CDR3 totals 13 residues.

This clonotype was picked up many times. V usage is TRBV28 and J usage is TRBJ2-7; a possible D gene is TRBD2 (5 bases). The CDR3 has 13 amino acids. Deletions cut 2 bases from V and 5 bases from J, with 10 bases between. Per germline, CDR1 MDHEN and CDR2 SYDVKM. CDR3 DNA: TGTGCCAGCAGTTTAGGAGGTCCCCACGAGCAGTACGTC. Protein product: CASSLGGPHEQYV.